Listed below are T cell receptor beta chains from one sample, sequenced in a study of blood T cell repertoires in COVID-19. The repertoire was sequenced with immunoSEQ multiplex PCR; TCRdb's copy has only in-frame clones and lacks some. The sample lists about 370,000 clones, about nine tenths seen once, with less than 2% in the top ten. The sequencing input was PBMCs or T cells enriched from blood (not recorded which). The source of these receptors is a woman in her 30s who had recovered from COVID-19. Both conserved end residues are part of each CDR3. D genes are given only for firm matches. The size entry is marked missing in some rows and otherwise reads once, few, many or a size class.

D gene	V gene	clone size	J gene	CDR3 DNA	CDR3 protein
NA	TRBV18	NA	TRBJ1-3	TGTGCCAGCTCACCTTTTTCGGGGGACCTCTCTGGAAACACCATATATTTT	CASSPFSGDLSGNTIYF
NA	TRBV19	NA	TRBJ1-1	TGTGCCAAAAGACAGTCGAACACTGAAGCTTTCTTT	CAKRQSNTEAFF
NA	TRBV2	NA	TRBJ1-5	TGTGCCACTACGAGAGAAAGCAATCAGCCCCAGCATTTT	CATTRESNQPQHF
NA	TRBV21-1	NA	TRBJ1-4	TGTGCCAGCGATCAGGGGGCATCGTATGAAAAACTGTTTTTT	CASDQGASYEKLFF
TRBD1	TRBV5-4	NA	TRBJ1-2	TGTGCCAGCAGCTTGGACGGACAGGGAAAGGGTGGCTACACCTTC	CASSLDGQGKGGYTF
NA	TRBV21-1	NA	TRBJ1-1	TGTGCCAACCGACCCAGGAGGACCTGTCTCTTTGAAGCTTTCTTT	CANRPRRTCLFEAFF
TRBD2	TRBV5-4	NA	TRBJ2-1	TGTGCCAGCAGCTACAAGGGGTCGGGGGGCTACAATGAGCAGTTCTTC	CASSYKGSGGYNEQFF
NA	TRBV7-2	once	TRBJ2-3	TGTGCCAGCAGCACCCGGACAGTTCCTAGCACAGATACGCAGTATTTT	CASSTRTVPSTDTQYF
NA	TRBV19	NA	TRBJ2-5	TGTGCCAGTAGTGGGCAACGGGAGACCCAGTACTTC	CASSGQRETQYF
TRBD1	TRBV5-1	NA	TRBJ2-1	TGCGCCAGCAGCTCCAGACAGGGTGCCTACAATGAGCAGTTCTTC	CASSSRQGAYNEQFF
NA	TRBV19	NA	TRBJ2-2	TGTGCCAGTAGCCGGGCTAAGGGGACCGGGGAGCTGTTTTTT	CASSRAKGTGELFF
NA	TRBV7-2	once	TRBJ1-1	TGTGCCAGCAGCTTAGTGTTTGCGGACACTGAAGCTTTCTTT	CASSLVFADTEAFF
NA	TRBV28	NA	TRBJ2-7	TGTGCCAGCAGCAATTACGAGCAGTACTTC	CASSNYEQYF
NA	TRBV19	NA	TRBJ1-5	TGTGCCAGTACGAAAGCCAGGGAAAGCAATCAGCCCCAGCATTTT	CASTKARESNQPQHF
NA	TRBV29-1	NA	TRBJ2-1	TGCAGCCATGACGTGACAGCCTACAATGAGCAGTTCTTC	CSHDVTAYNEQFF